This T cell receptor (beta chain) came from a study of T cells in Graves' hyperthyroidism and ophthalmopathy. Background on the study: The authors collected peripheral blood at initial diagnosis, before any treatment. Study-level points and caveats: The model's output predicted ophthalmopathy at a median of about 6.5 months prior to onset.

V lost 2 bases, J lost 0 bases, and 9 bases lay in between. CDR1 and CDR2 from the germline V gene are SGHTA and FQGTGA. The CDR3 is 15 amino acids. The CDR3 regions of TCR beta were amplified from RNA transcripts. The HTBI primer set was used in a first-round RT-PCR of the TCR CDR3. MiXCR, applied by TCRdb to the multiplex PCR reads, yields one record per CDR3 protein. The table has around 380,000 distinct CDR3 sequences, roughly 14% seen once. Based on clinical symptoms, serum thyroxine and TRAb, thyroid ultrasound and orbital computed tomography, diagnoses were reached. Initially, at the first diagnosis of hyperthyroidism and before any ophthalmopathy symptoms, blood was sampled. In this sample, this clonotype turned up a few times. Its matching antigen is unknown.

V usage is TRBV7-3 and J usage is TRBJ2-3; D unclear. The sequenced sample consisted of blood. This TCR was sampled from a young man with Graves' hyperthyroidism that later progressed to Graves' ophthalmopathy. The CDR3 loop reads CASSLQVSSTDTQYF. The CDR3 DNA reads TGTGCCAGCAGCTTACAGGTCTCTAGCACAGATACGCAGTATTTT.